This record covers a single T cell receptor beta chain. The data were taken from a study of control samples from healthy donors and cancer patients. This table comes from immunoSEQ multiplex PCR, and its TCRdb copy is limited to in-frame clones, with some not included. The data contain a few hundred thousand clones, 90% of them singletons. CDR1 is LNHDA, CDR2 SQIVND, per germline (reference sequence). The V segment lost 7 bases and the J segment 5 bases; nucleotides outside the gene matches: 5. The CDR3 length is 14 residues. The sample taken for sequencing was PBMCs. The chain recombines TRBV19 with TRBJ1-4, with 9 bases matching TRBD1. The clonotype originates from a man aged 40-49 years with head and neck cancer. This CDR3 is CASMVGQGNEKLFF. CDR3 DNA sequence: TGTGCCAGTATGGTCGGACAGGGGAATGAAAAACTGTTTTTT. Together with reference TRBV19 and TRBJ1-4, the CDR3 gives the full variable domain: DGGITQSPKYLFRKEGQNVTLSCEQNLNHDAMYWYRQDPGQGLRLIYYSQIVNDFQKGDIAEGYSVSREKKESFPLTVTSAQKNPTAFYLCASMVGQGNEKLFFGSGTQLSVL.